This T cell receptor beta chain was obtained from a study of blood T cell repertoires in COVID-19. Study processing details: Reference gene primer amplification yielded estimated nucleated cell counts. Repertoires were generated with immunoSEQ multiplex PCR, while TCRdb's copy carries only in-frame clones and drops some. V and J calls and clone size are given by that table; D and trimming were obtained from the DNA. This sample has 150,000 to 200,000 clones, with roughly nine tenths found just once. The participants were between about 18 and 95 years old and came from roughly 25 US areas. Participant-given clinical history determined each cohort assignment. CDR3 length: 14 residues. V dropped 3 bases and J dropped 4; count of bases not matched to a gene: 6. Germline-derived CDR1 and CDR2 are SGHDT and YYEEEE.

The sequenced material came from PBMCs or T cells enriched from blood (not recorded which). This receptor was identified in a middle-aged woman in a cohort exposed to, infected with or recovered from COVID-19 (not recorded which). This rearrangement joins TRBV5-6 to TRBJ1-2, with TRBD1 matching over 7 bases. The CDR3 DNA sequence: TGTGCCAGCAGCTCCCGGGACAGCGTCTATGGCTACACCTTC. As protein: CASSSRDSVYGYTF.